This T cell receptor beta chain derives from a study of T cell repertoires in cytomegalovirus infection (dated by TCRdb to between 2018 and 2020). Notes on the research overall: Recently identified HLA-C-restricted CMV epitopes, whose presentation resists viral immunomodulation, were targeted by peptide stimulations together with well-studied HLA-B-restricted epitopes. Donor HLA type was relevant to the analysis, because carriage of CMV infection together with the matching HLA type was indicated by public TCR beta signatures.

Here is what the overall study found, with its caveats: In both this cohort and an independent cohort of over 350 donors, the cumulative frequency of public TCR beta family members distinguished carriers of CMV infection plus the relevant HLA type. The ex vivo response was dominated by HLA-C-restricted CMV-specific TCR beta clonotypes, which also provided the single most frequent clonotype in two of eight donors.

This clonotype was seen more than once but under ten times. It has no known antigen specificity. Per-base quality was not reported, and no clone a single base away is much larger than it. Reading the label with the study, this specimen's treatment or condition is: in vitro stimulation with specific CMV peptide epitopes to enrich CMV-specific T cells. The run used an Illumina HiSeq 1500. Using fastp at Q25 and MiXCR, TCRdb reprocessed the public reads and kept productive beta chains. Merged by CDR3 protein, the rows form single entries marked with the most common genes and DNA. The sample includes just over 450,000 distinct CDR3 sequences, with roughly 46% observed a single time. The ten largest make up around two fifths of the sample. The sequencing here drew on cultured PBMCs, taken from culture after CMV antigen stimulation. The TCR originated in a human donor in good health (CMV status not recorded). Some clones in this sample may be carry-over from other donors' samples.

The CDR3 loop reads CASTPTLTRYGYTF. The DNA sequence is given as TGTGCCAGCACCCCGACACTCACGCGCTATGGCTACACCTTC. Here the chain combines TRBV2 and TRBJ1-2, with the D gene not confidently named. CDR1 and CDR2, looked up from the germline V gene, are SNHLY and FYNNEI. V lost 7 bases and J lost 4 bases; the stretch between them is 16 bases long. The CDR3 sequence holds 14 residues, the cysteine and phenylalanine included. Only the CDR3 region is kept as DNA, spanning 42 bases read in frame from base 1.